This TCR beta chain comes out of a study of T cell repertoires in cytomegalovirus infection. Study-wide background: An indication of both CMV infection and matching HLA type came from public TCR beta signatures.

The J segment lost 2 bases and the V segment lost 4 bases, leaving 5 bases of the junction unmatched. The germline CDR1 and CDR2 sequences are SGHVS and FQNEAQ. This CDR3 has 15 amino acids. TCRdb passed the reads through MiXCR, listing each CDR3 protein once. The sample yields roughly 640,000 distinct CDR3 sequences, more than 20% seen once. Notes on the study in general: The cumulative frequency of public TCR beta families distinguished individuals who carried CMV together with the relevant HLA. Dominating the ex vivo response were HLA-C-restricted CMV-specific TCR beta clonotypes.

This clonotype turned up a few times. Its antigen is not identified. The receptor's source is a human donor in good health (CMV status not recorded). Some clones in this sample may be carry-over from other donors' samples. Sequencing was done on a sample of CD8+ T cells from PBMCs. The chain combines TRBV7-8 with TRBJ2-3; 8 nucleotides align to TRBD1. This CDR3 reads CASSSSGGFTDTQYF. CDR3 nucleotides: TGTGCCAGCAGCTCATCAGGGGGCTTCACAGATACGCAGTATTTT.